This T cell receptor (beta chain) was identified during a study of radiation and T cells in renal cell carcinoma. The wider study: Nephrectomy followed 15 Gy stereotactic body radiation by 4 weeks. Study-wide results and caveats: Top tumor clonotypes rose in blood 2 weeks post-radiation, then contracted. Pretreatment tumor biopsies were lacking, so baseline clonotypes are unknown.

Sequenced by immunoSEQ multiplex PCR; TCRdb stores in-frame clones only, minus some. This table has about 150,000 clones, 88% appearing once. The CDR3 is 14 amino acids. J gave up 10 bases and V 2 bases, and 4 bases lay outside the gene matches. CDR1 and CDR2 (germline): LNHDA, SQIVND (reference sequence). This clone was seen just once. Its cognate antigen is unknown. Time point described: baseline pretreatment blood. Treatment noted: 15 Gy SBRT to primary tumor, nephrectomy 4 weeks later. Radiation-treated patients gave blood at baseline, week 2 and week 4. The chain combines TRBV19 with TRBJ2-1, with 11 bases fitting TRBD2. This sample comprised blood, obtained from a patient whose treatment included radiotherapy and nephrectomy. This TCR was recovered from a woman in her seventies with renal cell carcinoma. The CDR3 DNA reads as TGTGCCAGTAGTATAACTAGCGGGGGTCCCGAGCAGTTCTTC. It yields the protein CASSITSGGPEQFF.